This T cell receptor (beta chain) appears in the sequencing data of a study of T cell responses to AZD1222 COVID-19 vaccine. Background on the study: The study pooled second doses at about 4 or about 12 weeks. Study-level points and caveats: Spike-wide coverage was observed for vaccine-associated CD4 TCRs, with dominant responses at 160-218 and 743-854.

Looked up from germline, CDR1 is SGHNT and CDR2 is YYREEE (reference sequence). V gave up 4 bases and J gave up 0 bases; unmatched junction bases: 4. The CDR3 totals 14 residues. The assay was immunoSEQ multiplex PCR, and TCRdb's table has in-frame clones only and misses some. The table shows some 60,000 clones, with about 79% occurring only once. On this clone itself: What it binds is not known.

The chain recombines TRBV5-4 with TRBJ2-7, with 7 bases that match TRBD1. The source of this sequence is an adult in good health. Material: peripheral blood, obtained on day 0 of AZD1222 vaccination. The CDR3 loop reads CASSPRQGSYEQYF. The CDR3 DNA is TGTGCCAGCAGCCCTCGACAGGGCTCCTACGAGCAGTACTTC. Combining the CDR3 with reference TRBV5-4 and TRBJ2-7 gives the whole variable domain ETGVTQSPTHLIKTRGQQVTLRCSSQSGHNTVSWYQQALGQGPQFIFQYYREEENGRGNFPPRFSGLQFPNYSSELNVNALELDDSALYLCASSPRQGSYEQYFGPGTRLTVT.